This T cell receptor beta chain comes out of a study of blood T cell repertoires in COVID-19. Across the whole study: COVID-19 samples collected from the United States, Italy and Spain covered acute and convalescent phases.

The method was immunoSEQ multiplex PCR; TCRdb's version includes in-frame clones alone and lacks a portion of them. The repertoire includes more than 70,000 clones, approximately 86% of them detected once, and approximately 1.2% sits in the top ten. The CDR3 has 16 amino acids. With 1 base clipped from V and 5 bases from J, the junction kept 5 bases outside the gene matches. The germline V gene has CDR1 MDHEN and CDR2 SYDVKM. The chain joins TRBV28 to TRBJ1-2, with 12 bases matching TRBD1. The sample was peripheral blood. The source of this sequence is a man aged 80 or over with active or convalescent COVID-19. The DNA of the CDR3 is TGTGCCAGCAGTTTATCCCAGGGACAGGGGGCTTATGGCTACACCTTC. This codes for CASSLSQGQGAYGYTF.